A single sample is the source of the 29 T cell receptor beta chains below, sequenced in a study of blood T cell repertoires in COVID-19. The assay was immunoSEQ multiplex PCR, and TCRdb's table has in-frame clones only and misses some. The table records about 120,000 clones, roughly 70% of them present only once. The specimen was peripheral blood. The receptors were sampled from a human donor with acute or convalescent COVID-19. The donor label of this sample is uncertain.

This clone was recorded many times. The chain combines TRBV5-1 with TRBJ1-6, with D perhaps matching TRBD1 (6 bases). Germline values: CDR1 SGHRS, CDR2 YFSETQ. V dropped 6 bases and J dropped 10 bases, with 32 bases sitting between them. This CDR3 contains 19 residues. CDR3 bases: TGCGCCAGCAAAGGGCCCTCCGACAGGCAACGAACTAACGACTCACCCCTCCACTTT. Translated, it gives CASKGPSDRQRTNDSPLHF.

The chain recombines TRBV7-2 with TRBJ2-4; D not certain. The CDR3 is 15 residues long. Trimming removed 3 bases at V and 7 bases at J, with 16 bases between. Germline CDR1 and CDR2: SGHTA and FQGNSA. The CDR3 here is CASSLKPSPQNIQYF. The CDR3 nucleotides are TGTGCCAGCAGCTTGAAACCTAGTCCCCAGAACATTCAGTACTTC.

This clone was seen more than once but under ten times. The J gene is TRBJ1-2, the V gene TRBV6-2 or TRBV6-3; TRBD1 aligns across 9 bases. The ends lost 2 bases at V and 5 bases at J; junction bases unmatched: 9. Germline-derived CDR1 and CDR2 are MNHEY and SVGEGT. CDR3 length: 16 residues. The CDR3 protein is CASSYAGQGTVYGYTF. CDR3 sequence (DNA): TGTGCCAGCAGTTACGCCGGACAGGGGACGGTTTATGGCTACACCTTC.

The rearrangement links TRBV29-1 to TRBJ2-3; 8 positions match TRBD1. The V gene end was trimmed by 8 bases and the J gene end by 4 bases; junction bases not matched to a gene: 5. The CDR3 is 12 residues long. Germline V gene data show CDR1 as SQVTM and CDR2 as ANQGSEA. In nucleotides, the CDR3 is TGCAGCTCGGGACAGGAAGCAGATACGCAGTATTTT. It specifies CSSGQEADTQYF.

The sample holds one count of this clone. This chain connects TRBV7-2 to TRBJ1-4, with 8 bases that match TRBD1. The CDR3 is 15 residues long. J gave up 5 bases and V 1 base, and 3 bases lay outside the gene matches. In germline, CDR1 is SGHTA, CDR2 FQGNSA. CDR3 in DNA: TGTGCCAGCAGCTTAGGGCACAGGGGGAATGAAAAACTGTTTTTT. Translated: CASSLGHRGNEKLFF.

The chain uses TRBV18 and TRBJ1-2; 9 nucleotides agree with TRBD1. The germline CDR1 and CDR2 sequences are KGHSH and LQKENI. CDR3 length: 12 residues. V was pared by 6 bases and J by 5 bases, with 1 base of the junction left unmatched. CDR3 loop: CASSDRGYGYTF. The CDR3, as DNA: TGTGCCAGCTCGGACAGGGGTTATGGCTACACCTTC.

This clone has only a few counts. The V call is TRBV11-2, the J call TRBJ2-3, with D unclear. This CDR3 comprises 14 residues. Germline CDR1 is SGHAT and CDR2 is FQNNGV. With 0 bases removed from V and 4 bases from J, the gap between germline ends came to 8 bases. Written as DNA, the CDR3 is TGTGCCAGCAGCTTAGAGATGGCTGCAGATACGCAGTATTTT. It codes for CASSLEMAADTQYF.

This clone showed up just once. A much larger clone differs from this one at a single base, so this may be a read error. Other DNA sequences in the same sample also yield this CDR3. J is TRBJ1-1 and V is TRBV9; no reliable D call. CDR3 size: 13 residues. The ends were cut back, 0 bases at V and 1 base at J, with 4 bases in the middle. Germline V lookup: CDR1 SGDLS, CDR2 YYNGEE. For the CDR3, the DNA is TGTGCCAGCAGCGTAGCCGGGAACACTGAAGCTTTCTTT. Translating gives CASSVAGNTEAFF.

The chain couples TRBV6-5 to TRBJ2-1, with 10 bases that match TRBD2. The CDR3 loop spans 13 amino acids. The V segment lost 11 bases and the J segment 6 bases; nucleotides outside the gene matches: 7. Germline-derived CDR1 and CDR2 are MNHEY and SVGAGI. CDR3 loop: CAGKRGGGNEQFF. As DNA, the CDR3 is TGTGCCGGCAAGCGGGGGGGAGGCAATGAGCAGTTCTTC.

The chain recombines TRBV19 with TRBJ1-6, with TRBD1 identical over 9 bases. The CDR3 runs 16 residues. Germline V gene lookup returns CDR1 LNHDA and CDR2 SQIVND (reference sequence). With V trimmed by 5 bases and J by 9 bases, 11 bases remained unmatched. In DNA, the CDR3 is TGTGCCAGTAGTCCTACTGAACAGGGGGCGGGTTCACCCCTCCACTTT. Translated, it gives CASSPTEQGAGSPLHF.

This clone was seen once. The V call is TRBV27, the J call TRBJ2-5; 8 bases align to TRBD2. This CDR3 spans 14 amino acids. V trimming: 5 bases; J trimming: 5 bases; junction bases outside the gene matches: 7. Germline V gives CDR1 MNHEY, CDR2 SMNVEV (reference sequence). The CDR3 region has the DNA TGTGCCAGCAGTCACCGGGGGGGGTGGGAGACCCAGTACTTC. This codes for CASSHRGGWETQYF.

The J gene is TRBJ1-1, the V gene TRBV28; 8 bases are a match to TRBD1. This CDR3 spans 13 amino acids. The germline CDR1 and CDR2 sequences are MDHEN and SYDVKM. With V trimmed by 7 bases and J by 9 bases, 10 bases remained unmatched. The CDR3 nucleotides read TGTGCCAGCAATACACTGACAGGGGAGAAAGCTTTCTTT. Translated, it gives CASNTLTGEKAFF.

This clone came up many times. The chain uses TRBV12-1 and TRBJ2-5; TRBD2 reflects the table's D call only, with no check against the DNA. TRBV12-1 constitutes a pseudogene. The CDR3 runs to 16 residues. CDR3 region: CASSFGGLAGQETQYF. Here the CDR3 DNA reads TGTGCCAGCAGCTTCGGCGGACTAGCGGGGCAAGAGACCCAGTACTTC.

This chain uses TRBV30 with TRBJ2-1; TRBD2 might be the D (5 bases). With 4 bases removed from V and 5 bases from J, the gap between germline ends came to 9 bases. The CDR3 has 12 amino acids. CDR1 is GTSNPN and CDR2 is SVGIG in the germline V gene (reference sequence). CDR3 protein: CAWKYGNNEQFF. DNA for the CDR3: TGTGCCTGGAAATACGGGAACAATGAGCAGTTCTTC.

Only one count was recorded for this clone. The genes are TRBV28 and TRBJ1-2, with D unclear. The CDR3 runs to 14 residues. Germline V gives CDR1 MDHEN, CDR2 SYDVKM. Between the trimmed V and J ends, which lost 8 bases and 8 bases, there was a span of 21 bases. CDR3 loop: CASATASYSGGYTF. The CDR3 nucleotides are TGTGCCAGCGCGACGGCCTCCTATTCGGGGGGCTACACCTTC.

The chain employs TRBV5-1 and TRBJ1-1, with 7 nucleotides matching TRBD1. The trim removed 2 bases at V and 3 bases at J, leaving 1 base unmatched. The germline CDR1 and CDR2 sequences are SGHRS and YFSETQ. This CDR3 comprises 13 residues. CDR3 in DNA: TGCGCCAGCAGCTTTCAGGGGGACACTGAAGCTTTCTTT. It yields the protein CASSFQGDTEAFF.

The CDR3: CRGDRGTNTEAFF. The DNA of the CDR3 is TGCAGGGGGGACAGGGGGACGAACACTGAAGCTTTCTTT. This chain connects TRBV29-1 to TRBJ1-1, with 11 nucleotides matching TRBD1. This CDR3 is 13 amino acids long. Germline CDR1 reads SQVTM; CDR2 reads ANQGSEA.

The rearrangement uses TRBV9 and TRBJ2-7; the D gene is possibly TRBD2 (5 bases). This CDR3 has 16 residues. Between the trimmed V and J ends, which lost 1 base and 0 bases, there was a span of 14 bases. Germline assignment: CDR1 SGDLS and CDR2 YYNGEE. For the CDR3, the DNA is TGTGCCAGCAGCGTAAGACCTCAGAGGGCCTCCTACGAGCAGTACTTC. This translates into CASSVRPQRASYEQYF.

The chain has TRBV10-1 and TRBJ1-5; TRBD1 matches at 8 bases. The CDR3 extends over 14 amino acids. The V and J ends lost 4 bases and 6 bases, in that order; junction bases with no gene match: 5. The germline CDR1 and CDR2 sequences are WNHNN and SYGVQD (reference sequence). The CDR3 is CASSGWTGSQPQHF. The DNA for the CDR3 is TGCGCCAGCAGTGGATGGACAGGGAGTCAGCCCCAGCATTTT.

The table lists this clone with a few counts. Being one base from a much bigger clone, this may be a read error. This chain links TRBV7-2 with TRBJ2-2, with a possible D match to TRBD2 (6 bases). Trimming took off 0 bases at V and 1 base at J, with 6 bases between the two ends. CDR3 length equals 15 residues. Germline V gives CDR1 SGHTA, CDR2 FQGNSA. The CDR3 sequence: CASSLAGGNTGELFF. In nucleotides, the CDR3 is TGTGCCAGCAGCTTAGCCGGGGGGAACACCGGGGAGCTGTTTTTT.

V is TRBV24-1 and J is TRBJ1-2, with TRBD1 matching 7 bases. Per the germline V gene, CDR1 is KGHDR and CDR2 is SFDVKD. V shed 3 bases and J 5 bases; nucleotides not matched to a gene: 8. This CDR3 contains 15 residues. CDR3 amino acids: CATSDPSDRPYGYTF. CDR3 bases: TGTGCCACCAGTGATCCCTCGGACAGGCCTTATGGCTACACCTTC.

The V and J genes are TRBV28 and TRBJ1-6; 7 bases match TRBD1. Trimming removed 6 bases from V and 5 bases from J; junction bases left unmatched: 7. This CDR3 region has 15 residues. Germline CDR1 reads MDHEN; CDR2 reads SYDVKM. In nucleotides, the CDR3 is TGTGCCAGCAGATTACCACAGGGGAATAATTCACCCCTCCACTTT. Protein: CASRLPQGNNSPLHF.

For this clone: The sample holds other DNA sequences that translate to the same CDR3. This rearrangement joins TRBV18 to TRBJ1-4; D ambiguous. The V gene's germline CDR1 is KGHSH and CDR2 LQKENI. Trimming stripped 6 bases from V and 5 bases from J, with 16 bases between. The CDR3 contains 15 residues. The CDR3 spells CASSPDRGPNEKLFF. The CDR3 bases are TGTGCCAGCTCCCCCGACCGCGGTCCGAATGAAAAACTGTTTTTT. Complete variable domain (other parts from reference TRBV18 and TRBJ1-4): NAGVMQNPRHLVRRRGQEARLRCSPMKGHSHVYWYRQLPEEGLKFMVYLQKENIIDESGMPKERFSAEFPKEGPSILRIQQVVRGDSAAYFCASSPDRGPNEKLFFGSGTQLSVL.

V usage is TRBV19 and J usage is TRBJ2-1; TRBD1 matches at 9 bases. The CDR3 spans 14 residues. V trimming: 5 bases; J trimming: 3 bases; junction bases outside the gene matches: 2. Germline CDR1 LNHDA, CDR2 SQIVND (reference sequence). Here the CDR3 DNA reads TGTGCCAGTAGTCCGGGACAGGGCTACAATGAGCAGTTCTTC. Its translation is CASSPGQGYNEQFF.

The CDR3 protein is CASKTRQTGGWGYTF. CDR3 nucleotide sequence: TGTGCCAGTAAAACCCGCCAAACAGGGGGCTGGGGCTACACCTTC. The chain carries TRBV19 and TRBJ1-2, with TRBD1 matching over 9 bases. The CDR3 is made up of 15 amino acids. Germline assignment: CDR1 LNHDA and CDR2 SQIVND (reference sequence). Trimming removed 7 bases from V and 8 bases from J; junction bases left unmatched: 14. The whole variable domain, filled in from reference TRBV19 and TRBJ1-2, reads DGGITQSPKYLFRKEGQNVTLSCEQNLNHDAMYWYRQDPGQGLRLIYYSQIVNDFQKGDIAEGYSVSREKKESFPLTVTSAQKNPTAFYLCASKTRQTGGWGYTFGSGTRLTVV.

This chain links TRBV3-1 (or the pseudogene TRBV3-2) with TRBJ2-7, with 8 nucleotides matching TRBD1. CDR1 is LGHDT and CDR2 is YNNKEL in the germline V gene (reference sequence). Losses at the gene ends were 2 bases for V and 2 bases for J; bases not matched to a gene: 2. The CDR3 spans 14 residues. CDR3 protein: CASSQRDRPYEQYV. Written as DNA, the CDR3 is TGTGCCAGCAGCCAAAGGGACAGGCCCTACGAGCAGTACGTC.

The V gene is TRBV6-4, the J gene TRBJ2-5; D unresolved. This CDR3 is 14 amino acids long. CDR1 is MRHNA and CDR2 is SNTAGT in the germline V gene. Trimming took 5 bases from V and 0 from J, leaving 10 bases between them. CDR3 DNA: TGTGCCAGCAGTCCCCAGGCCCACCAAGAGACCCAGTACTTC. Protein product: CASSPQAHQETQYF.

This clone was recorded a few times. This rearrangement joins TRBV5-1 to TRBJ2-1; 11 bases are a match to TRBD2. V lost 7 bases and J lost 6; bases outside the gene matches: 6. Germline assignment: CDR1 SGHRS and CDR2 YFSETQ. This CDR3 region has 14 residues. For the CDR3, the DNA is TGCGCCAGCGTTAGCGGGGGGGCCCTCAATGAGCAGTTCTTC. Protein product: CASVSGGALNEQFF.

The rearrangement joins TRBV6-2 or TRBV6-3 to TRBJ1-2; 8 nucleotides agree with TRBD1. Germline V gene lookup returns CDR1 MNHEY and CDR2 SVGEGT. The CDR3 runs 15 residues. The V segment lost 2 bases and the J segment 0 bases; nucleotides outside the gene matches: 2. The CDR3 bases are TGTGCCAGCAGTTACGGACAGGGAACTAACTATGGCTACACCTTC. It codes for CASSYGQGTNYGYTF.